Each of the 25 T cell receptor beta chains below was sequenced from the same sample in a study of shared clonotypes between healthy human individuals. The table came from immunoSEQ multiplex PCR; TCRdb's copy has only in-frame clones and leaves some out. In the table there are 470,000 or so clones, roughly 80% of which are singletons. Sample: PBMCs. These receptors came from a woman aged 35 to 49 in good health. Some clones in this sample may be carry-over from other donors' samples.

This chain joins TRBV4-1 and TRBJ2-1; the match to TRBD1 covers 7 bases. Trimming at V came to 1 base and at J to 10 bases, leaving 1 base not matched to a gene. The CDR3 is 12 amino acids. Per the germline V gene, CDR1 is MGHRA and CDR2 is YSYEKL. The CDR3 reads CASSQVGGEQFF. CDR3 nucleotides: TGCGCCAGCAGCCAAGTAGGGGGCGAGCAGTTCTTC.

The chain couples TRBV5-4 to TRBJ2-1; TRBD2 agrees at 8 bases. V trimming: 4 bases; J trimming: 5 bases; junction bases outside the gene matches: 8. Germline-derived CDR1 and CDR2 are SGHNT and YYREEE (reference sequence). The CDR3 sequence is 15 residues long. CDR3 sequence (DNA): TGTGCCAGCAGCCAGATGGGGACTAGAGACAATGAGCAGTTCTTC. Its protein is CASSQMGTRDNEQFF. Using reference TRBV5-4 and TRBJ2-1 for the parts outside the CDR3, the full variable domain is ETGVTQSPTHLIKTRGQQVTLRCSSQSGHNTVSWYQQALGQGPQFIFQYYREEENGRGNFPPRFSGLQFPNYSSELNVNALELDDSALYLCASSQMGTRDNEQFFGPGTRLTVL.

This clone was detected once. The chain links TRBV5-4 to TRBJ2-5; D possibly corresponds to TRBD1 (6 bases). Between the trimmed V and J ends, which lost 2 bases and 2 bases, there was a span of 10 bases. Germline CDR1 SGHNT, CDR2 YYREEE (reference sequence). The CDR3 is 14 residues long. The CDR3 sequence: CASSLGTLQETQYF. The DNA of the CDR3 is TGTGCCAGCAGCTTAGGGACACTGCAAGAGACCCAGTACTTC. Filled out from reference TRBV5-4 and TRBJ2-5, the complete variable domain reads ETGVTQSPTHLIKTRGQQVTLRCSSQSGHNTVSWYQQALGQGPQFIFQYYREEENGRGNFPPRFSGLQFPNYSSELNVNALELDDSALYLCASSLGTLQETQYFGPGTRLLVL.

The rearrangement uses TRBV11-2 and TRBJ2-4, with D maybe TRBD1 (5 bases). This CDR3 contains 14 residues. CDR1 and CDR2 (germline): SGHAT, FQNNGV. The V and J ends lost 5 bases and 0 bases respectively, with 8 bases between them. CDR3 DNA sequence: TGTGCCAGCAGCCCAACAGGAGCCAAAAACATTCAGTACTTC. It encodes CASSPTGAKNIQYF.

The V and J genes are TRBV7-2 and TRBJ2-5; the D call may be TRBD1 or TRBD2 (6 bases each). Trimming stripped 5 bases from V and 1 base from J, with 14 bases between. The CDR3 length is 15 residues. The germline CDR1 and CDR2 sequences are SGHTA and FQGNSA. This CDR3 is CASSAQGGLQETQYF. CDR3 in DNA: TGTGCCAGCAGCGCACAAGGGGGACTCCAAGAGACCCAGTACTTC.

CDR3 coding DNA: TGTGCCAGCAGTCAAGCGGGGGCGGTGAACACTGAAGCTTTCTTT. This encodes CASSQAGAVNTEAFF. The chain joins TRBV5-4 to TRBJ1-1; D perhaps matches TRBD1 (6 bases). Per germline, CDR1 SGHNT and CDR2 YYREEE (reference sequence). This CDR3 comprises 15 residues. With 5 bases removed from V and 0 bases from J, the gap between germline ends came to 14 bases.

The CDR3 loop reads CASSERLPGTFGQETQYF. The CDR3 DNA sequence: TGTGCCAGCAGTGAAAGGCTACCAGGGACATTTGGGCAAGAGACCCAGTACTTC. The genes are TRBV6-1 and TRBJ2-5, with D maybe TRBD1 (6 bases). V was clipped by 2 bases and J by 2 bases, with 21 bases between them. In germline, CDR1 is MNHNS, CDR2 SASEGT. This CDR3 spans 18 amino acids.

The genes are TRBV15 and TRBJ2-1; 10 nucleotides line up with TRBD2. This CDR3 is 16 amino acids long. Trimming took 0 bases from V and 8 from J; bases not matched to a gene: 7. Germline V gene sequence: CDR1 LNHNV, CDR2 YYDKDF (reference sequence). CDR3 nucleotide sequence: TGTGCCACCAGCAGAGATCGGACTAGCGGAGGGGATGAGCAGTTCTTC. The encoded protein is CATSRDRTSGGDEQFF.

The chain recombines TRBV10-3 with TRBJ2-2, with D uncertain. The germline V gene has CDR1 ENHRY and CDR2 SYGVKD. V dropped 10 bases and J dropped 0 bases, with 12 bases sitting between them. The CDR3 spans 14 residues. The CDR3 sequence is CATAGGANTGELFF. The DNA of the CDR3 is TGTGCCACCGCTGGCGGTGCGAACACCGGGGAGCTGTTTTTT.

The genes are TRBV10-2 and TRBJ1-4; D uncertain. Looked up from germline, CDR1 is WSHSY and CDR2 is SAAADI. Trimming stripped 7 bases from V and 5 bases from J, with 11 bases between. CDR3 length: 13 residues. In nucleotides, the CDR3 is TGCGCCAGCATGAGGAGGGTCAATGAAAAACTGTTTTTT. Translating it yields CASMRRVNEKLFF.

V gene TRBV6-6 combines with J gene TRBJ2-1; TRBD2 agrees at 10 bases. The J segment lost 9 bases and the V segment lost 5 bases, leaving 10 bases of the junction unmatched. Germline V CDR1 and CDR2: MNHNY, SVGAGI (reference sequence). The CDR3 runs 15 residues. The CDR3: CASSARGAGGGEQFF. DNA for the CDR3: TGTGCCAGCAGTGCCCGGGGAGCGGGAGGGGGTGAGCAGTTCTTC.

J is TRBJ1-1 and V is TRBV7-2, with D perhaps matching TRBD1 (5 bases). The CDR3 consists of 14 residues. CDR1 is SGHTA, CDR2 FQGNSA, per germline. The ends were cut back, 2 bases at V and 1 base at J, with 8 bases in the middle. CDR3 region: CASSLYGANTEAFF. The DNA of the CDR3 is TGTGCCAGCAGCTTATACGGGGCGAACACTGAAGCTTTCTTT.

J is TRBJ2-2 and V is TRBV7-2; perhaps TRBD2 as D (6 bases). The CDR3 spans 16 residues. The germline V gene has CDR1 SGHTA and CDR2 FQGNSA. V was clipped by 4 bases and J by 4 bases, with 16 bases between them. CDR3 nucleotide sequence: TGTGCCAGCAGCTGGGAGGACACCCGTGGCACCGGGGAGCTGTTTTTT. It is translated as CASSWEDTRGTGELFF.

CDR3 bases: TGTGCCAGCAGTTTAATGGGGTCCAATGAAAAACTGTTTTTT. Protein sequence: CASSLMGSNEKLFF. The rearrangement uses TRBV28 and TRBJ1-4; unclear D gene. Trimming removed 2 bases at V and 5 bases at J, with 9 bases between. The germline CDR1 and CDR2 sequences are MDHEN and SYDVKM. This CDR3 is built from 14 residues.

This clone turned up a few times. V and J are TRBV20-1 and TRBJ2-7; D unclear. Trimming cost V 5 bases and J 4 bases, with 9 bases left between them. This CDR3 is built from 11 residues. The germline CDR1 and CDR2 sequences are DFQATT and SNEGSKA (reference sequence). CDR3 nucleotides: TGCAGTGCTGCGGACGCGTACGAGCAGTACTTC. Translation gives CSAADAYEQYF.

This chain uses TRBV18 with TRBJ1-5, with 8 bases identical to TRBD1. The germline V gene has CDR1 KGHSH and CDR2 LQKENI. CDR3 length: 17 residues. The V gene end was trimmed by 2 bases and the J gene end by 6 bases; junction bases not matched to a gene: 12. The CDR3 region is CASSPTAGGLSSQPQHF. CDR3 coding DNA: TGTGCCAGCTCACCAACCGCAGGGGGCCTATCCAGTCAGCCCCAGCATTTT. Full variable domain (rest looked up from reference TRBV18 and TRBJ1-5): NAGVMQNPRHLVRRRGQEARLRCSPMKGHSHVYWYRQLPEEGLKFMVYLQKENIIDESGMPKERFSAEFPKEGPSILRIQQVVRGDSAAYFCASSPTAGGLSSQPQHFGDGTRLSIL.

This chain connects TRBV10-1 to TRBJ2-2; D remains ambiguous. There are 14 residues in the CDR3. Germline loops: CDR1 WNHNN, CDR2 SYGVQD (reference sequence). V was cut by 8 bases and J by 1 base, with 11 bases left in between. CDR3 sequence reads: CASRQAVNTGELFF. The CDR3 DNA reads as TGCGCCAGCCGCCAGGCAGTGAACACCGGGGAGCTGTTTTTT.

V is TRBV7-9 and J is TRBJ2-1, with D unclear. Trimming removed 2 bases from V and 7 bases from J, with 12 bases in between. The CDR3 runs 14 residues. Germline values: CDR1 SEHNR, CDR2 FQNEAQ (reference sequence). The CDR3 sequence: CASSLWSRPNEQFF. CDR3 in DNA: TGTGCCAGCAGCTTATGGAGCAGGCCTAATGAGCAGTTCTTC. Looking up the rest from reference TRBV7-9 and TRBJ2-1 gives the full variable domain: DTGVSQNPRHKITKRGQNVTFRCDPISEHNRLYWYRQTLGQGPEFLTYFQNEAQLEKSRLLSDRFSAERPKGSFSTLEIQRTEQGDSAMYLCASSLWSRPNEQFFGPGTRLTVL.

A note on this clone: Other nucleotide sequences from this sample produce the same CDR3. The gene calls are TRBV5-1 and TRBJ2-2; TRBD2 is a possible D gene (7 bases). The V end lost 3 bases, the J end lost 1 base, and 10 bases lay between the germline ends. The CDR3 is 15 residues long. Germline CDR1 reads SGHRS; CDR2 reads YFSETQ. Here the CDR3 reads CASSSGGQNTGELFF. The CDR3 region has the DNA TGCGCCAGCAGCTCGGGGGGACAGAACACCGGGGAGCTGTTTTTT. Combining the CDR3 with reference TRBV5-1 and TRBJ2-2 gives the whole variable domain KAGVTQTPRYLIKTRGQQVTLSCSPISGHRSVSWYQQTPGQGLQFLFEYFSETQRNKGNFPGRFSGRQFSNSRSEMNVSTLELGDSALYLCASSSGGQNTGELFFGEGSRLTVL.

V and J are TRBV4-1 and TRBJ1-3; D is ambiguous. Trimming left V 1 base short and J 3 bases short, with 4 bases between. Germline V lookup: CDR1 MGHRA, CDR2 YSYEKL. The CDR3 sequence is 13 residues long. CDR3 DNA: TGCGCCAGCAGCCAAGCCTTTGGAAACACCATATATTTT. Translating gives CASSQAFGNTIYF.

A note on this clone: A much larger clone differs by one base, so this may be a read error. The chain has TRBV4-1 and TRBJ1-1; 8 nucleotides line up with TRBD1. Per germline, CDR1 MGHRA and CDR2 YSYEKL. CDR3 length: 14 amino acids. J lost 4 bases, V lost 0 bases, and 1 base had no gene match. CDR3 bases: TGCGCCAGCAGCCAAGATACAGGGGGCACTGAAGCTTTCTTT. As protein: CASSQDTGGTEAFF.

The chain carries TRBV29-1 and TRBJ2-2; possibly TRBD1 for D (5 bases). The CDR3 loop spans 15 amino acids. Trimming left V 4 bases short and J 4 bases short, with 16 bases between. CDR1 is SQVTM and CDR2 is ANQGSEA in the germline V gene. As DNA, the CDR3 is TGCAGCGTTGGAGTGGCCAGGGTAGGCACCGGGGAGCTGTTTTTT. Translated: CSVGVARVGTGELFF.

The V and J genes are TRBV7-2 and TRBJ2-3, with D tentatively TRBD2 (6 bases). The ends were cut back, 3 bases at V and 10 bases at J, with 11 bases in the middle. This CDR3 comprises 12 residues. The germline V gene encodes CDR1 SGHTA and CDR2 FQGNSA. The CDR3 here is CASSFGAGSQYF. As DNA, the CDR3 is TGTGCCAGCAGCTTCGGGGCGGGGTCGCAGTATTTT.

This clone is a singleton in its sample. The junction shows a germline mismatch at one end, possibly a read error. The V and J genes are TRBV7-8 and TRBJ2-3; 9 nucleotides line up with TRBD2. The germline V gene has CDR1 SGHVS and CDR2 FQNEAQ. This CDR3 is 17 amino acids long. CDR3: CAGSLVGGRAAADTQYF. For the CDR3, the DNA is TGTGCCGGCAGCTTAGTGGGCGGGAGGGCGGCGGCAGATACGCAGTATTTT.

In DNA, the CDR3 is TGTGCCATAGTTTCAGGATTAAGGACTGAAGCTTTCTTT. Translated: CAIVSGLRTEAFF. The gene calls are TRBV6-1 and TRBJ1-1; D remains unclear. This CDR3 region has 13 residues. V was clipped by 10 bases and J by 5 bases, with 17 bases between them. Germline values: CDR1 MNHNS, CDR2 SASEGT.